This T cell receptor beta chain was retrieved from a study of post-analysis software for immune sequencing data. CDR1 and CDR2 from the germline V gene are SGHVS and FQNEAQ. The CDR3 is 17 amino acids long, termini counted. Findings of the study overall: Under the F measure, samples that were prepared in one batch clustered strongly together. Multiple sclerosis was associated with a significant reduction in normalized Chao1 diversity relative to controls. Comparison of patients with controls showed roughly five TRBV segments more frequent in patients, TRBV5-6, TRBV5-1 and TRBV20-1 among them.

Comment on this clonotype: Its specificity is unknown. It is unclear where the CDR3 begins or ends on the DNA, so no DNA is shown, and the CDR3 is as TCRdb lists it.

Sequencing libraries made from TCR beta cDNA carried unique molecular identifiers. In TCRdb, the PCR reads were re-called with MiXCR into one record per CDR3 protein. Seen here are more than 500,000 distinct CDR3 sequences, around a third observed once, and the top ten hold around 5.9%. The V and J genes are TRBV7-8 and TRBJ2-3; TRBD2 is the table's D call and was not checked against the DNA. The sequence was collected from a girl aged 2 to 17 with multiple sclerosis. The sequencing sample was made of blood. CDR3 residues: CASILGEGWGRTDTQYF.